This TCR beta chain was recovered during a study of blood T cell repertoires in COVID-19. Study-wide background: Material from acute and convalescent COVID-19 was sourced from the United States, Italy and Spain. PBMCs, B-cell-depleted T cells, or T cells provided the cDNA or gDNA that made up the material.

This CDR3 comprises 14 residues. The germline CDR1 and CDR2 sequences are ENHRY and SYGVKD. The ends lost 6 bases at V and 6 bases at J; junction bases unmatched: 8. In the authors' methods: Reference gene primers were amplified, and this amplification served to estimate nucleated cell counts. TCRdb keeps only in-frame clones here, not all; method: immunoSEQ multiplex PCR. D and trimming come from the DNA, and the V and J calls and clone size come from that table. Of 88,000 or so clones listed, 65% to 90% are singletons. Sequenced material: peripheral blood. The TCR sequence derives from a man aged 55 to 70 with acute or convalescent COVID-19. V and J are TRBV10-3 and TRBJ2-1; 7 nucleotides align to TRBD2. The CDR3, as DNA: TGTGCCATCAGGCCAGGACTAGTGCTCAATGAGCAGTTCTTC. It is translated as CAIRPGLVLNEQFF.